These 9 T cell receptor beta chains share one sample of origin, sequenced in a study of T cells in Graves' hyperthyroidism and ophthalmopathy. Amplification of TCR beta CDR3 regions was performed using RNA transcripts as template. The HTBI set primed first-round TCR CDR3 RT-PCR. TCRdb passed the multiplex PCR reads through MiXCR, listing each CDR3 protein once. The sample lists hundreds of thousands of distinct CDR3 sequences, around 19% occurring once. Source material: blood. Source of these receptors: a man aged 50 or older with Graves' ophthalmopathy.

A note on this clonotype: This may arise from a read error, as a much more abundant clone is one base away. CDR3 region: CSACAGGYTF. The CDR3, as DNA: TGCAGTGCTTGCGCGGGTGGCTACACCTTC. The chain carries TRBV20-1 and TRBJ1-2; D remains unclear. V lost 5 bases to trimming and J lost 7 bases, with 8 bases between them. This CDR3 is built from 10 residues. The germline V gene encodes CDR1 DFQATT and CDR2 SNEGSKA (reference sequence).

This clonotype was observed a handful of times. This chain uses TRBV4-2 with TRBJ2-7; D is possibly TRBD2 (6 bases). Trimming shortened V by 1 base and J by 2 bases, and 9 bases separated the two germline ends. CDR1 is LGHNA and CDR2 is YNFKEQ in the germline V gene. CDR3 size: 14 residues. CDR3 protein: CASSQGDSAYEQYF. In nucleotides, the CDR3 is TGTGCCAGCAGCCAAGGGGACTCTGCCTACGAGCAGTACTTC.

CDR3 nucleotides: TGTGCCAGCAGTGAGGGAACCTACGAGCAGTACTTC. Translated, it gives CASSEGTYEQYF. The chain is built from TRBV28 and TRBJ2-7; tentatively, D is TRBD2 (5 bases). This CDR3 is 12 amino acids long. V lost 5 bases and J lost 2, with 7 bases in between. CDR1 is MDHEN, CDR2 SYDVKM, per germline. Together with reference TRBV28 and TRBJ2-7, the CDR3 gives the full variable domain: DVKVTQSSRYLVKRTGEKVFLECVQDMDHENMFWYRQDPGLGLRLIYFSYDVKMKEKGDIPEGYSVSREKKERFSLILESASTNQTSMYLCASSEGTYEQYFGPGTRLTVT.

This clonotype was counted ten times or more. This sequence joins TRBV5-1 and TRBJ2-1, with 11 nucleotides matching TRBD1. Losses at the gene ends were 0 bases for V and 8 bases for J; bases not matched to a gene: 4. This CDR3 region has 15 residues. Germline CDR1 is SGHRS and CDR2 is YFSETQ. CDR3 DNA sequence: TGCGCCAGCAGCTTGGCGGACAGGGGGCTCCATGAGCAGTTCTTC. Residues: CASSLADRGLHEQFF.

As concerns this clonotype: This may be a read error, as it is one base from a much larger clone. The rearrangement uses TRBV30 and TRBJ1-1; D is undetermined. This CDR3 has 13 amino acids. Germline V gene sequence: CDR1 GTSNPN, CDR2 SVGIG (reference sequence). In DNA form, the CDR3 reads TGTGCCCGGAGTTTTTCGGTCACAGCTGAAGCTTTCTTT. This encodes CARSFSVTAEAFF.

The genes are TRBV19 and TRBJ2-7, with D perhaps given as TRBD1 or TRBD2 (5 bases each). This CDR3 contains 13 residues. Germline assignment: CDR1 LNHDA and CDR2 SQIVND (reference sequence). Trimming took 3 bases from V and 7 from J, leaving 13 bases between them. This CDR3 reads CASSIKVGTEQYF. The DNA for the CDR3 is TGTGCCAGTAGTATTAAGGTTGGGACGGAGCAGTACTTC.

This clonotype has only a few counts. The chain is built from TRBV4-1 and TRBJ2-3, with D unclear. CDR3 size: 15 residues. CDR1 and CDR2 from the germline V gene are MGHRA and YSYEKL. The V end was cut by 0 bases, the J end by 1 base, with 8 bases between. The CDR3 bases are TGCGCCAGCAGCCAAGATTGGAGCGGCACAGATACGCAGTATTTT. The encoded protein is CASSQDWSGTDTQYF.

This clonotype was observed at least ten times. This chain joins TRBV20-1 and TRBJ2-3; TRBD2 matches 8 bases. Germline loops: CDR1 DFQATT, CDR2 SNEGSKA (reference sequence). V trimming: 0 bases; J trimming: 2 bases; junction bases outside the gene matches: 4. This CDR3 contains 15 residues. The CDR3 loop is CSARDLAGPTDTQYF. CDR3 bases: TGCAGTGCTAGAGATTTAGCGGGACCCACAGATACGCAGTATTTT.

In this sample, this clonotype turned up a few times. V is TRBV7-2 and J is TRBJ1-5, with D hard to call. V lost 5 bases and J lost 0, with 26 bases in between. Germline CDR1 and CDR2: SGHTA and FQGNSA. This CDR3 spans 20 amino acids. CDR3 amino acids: CASSKTARDAVDNSNQPQHF. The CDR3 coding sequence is TGTGCCAGCAGCAAAACGGCGAGGGATGCAGTAGACAATAGCAATCAGCCCCAGCATTTT.